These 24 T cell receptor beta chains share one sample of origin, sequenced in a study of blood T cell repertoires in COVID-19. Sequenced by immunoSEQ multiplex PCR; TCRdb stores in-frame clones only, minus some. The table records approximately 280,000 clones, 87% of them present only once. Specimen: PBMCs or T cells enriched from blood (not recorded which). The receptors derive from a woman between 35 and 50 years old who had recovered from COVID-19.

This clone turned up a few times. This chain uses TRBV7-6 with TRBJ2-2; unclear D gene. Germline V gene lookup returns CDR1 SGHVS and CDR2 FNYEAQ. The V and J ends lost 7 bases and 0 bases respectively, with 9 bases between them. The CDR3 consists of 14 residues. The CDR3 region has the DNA TGTGCCAGCACCGTCTCTGCGAACACCGGGGAGCTGTTTTTT. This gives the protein CASTVSANTGELFF. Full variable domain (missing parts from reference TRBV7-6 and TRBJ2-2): GAGVSQSPRYKVTKRGQDVALRCDPISGHVSLYWYRQALGQGPEFLTYFNYEAQQDKSGLPNDRFSAERPEGSISTLTIQRTEQRDSAMYRCASTVSANTGELFFGEGSRLTVL.

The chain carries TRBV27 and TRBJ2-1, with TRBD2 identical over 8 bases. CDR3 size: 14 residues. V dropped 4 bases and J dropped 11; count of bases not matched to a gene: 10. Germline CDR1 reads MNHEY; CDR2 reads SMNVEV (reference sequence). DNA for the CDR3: TGTGCCAGCAGTTCCGCAACTAGCGGAAGAAAGCAGTTCTTC. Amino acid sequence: CASSSATSGRKQFF.

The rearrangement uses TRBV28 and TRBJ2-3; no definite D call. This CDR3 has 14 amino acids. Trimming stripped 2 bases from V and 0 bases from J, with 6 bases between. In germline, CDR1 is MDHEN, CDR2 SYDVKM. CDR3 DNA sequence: TGTGCCAGCAGTTTAGGCATCAGCACAGATACGCAGTATTTT. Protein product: CASSLGISTDTQYF.

CDR3 sequence (DNA): TGTGCCACCCGACAGGGAGCTGAAGCTTTCTTT. Its translation is CATRQGAEAFF. This chain joins TRBV19 and TRBJ1-1, with 7 nucleotides matching TRBD1. Germline V CDR1 and CDR2: LNHDA, SQIVND (reference sequence). This CDR3 is built from 11 residues. V shed 10 bases and J 6 bases; nucleotides not matched to a gene: 5.

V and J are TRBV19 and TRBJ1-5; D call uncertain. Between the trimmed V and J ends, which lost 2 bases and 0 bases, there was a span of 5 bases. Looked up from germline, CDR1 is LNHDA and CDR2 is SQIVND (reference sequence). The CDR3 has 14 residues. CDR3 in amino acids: CASSIKSSNQPQHF. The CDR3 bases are TGTGCCAGTAGTATAAAGAGTAGCAATCAGCCCCAGCATTTT.

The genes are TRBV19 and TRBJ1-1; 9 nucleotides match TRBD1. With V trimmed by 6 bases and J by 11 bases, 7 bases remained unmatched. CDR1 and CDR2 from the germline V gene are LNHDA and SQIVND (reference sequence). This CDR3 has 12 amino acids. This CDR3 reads CASSEDRGRAFF. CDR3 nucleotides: TGTGCCAGTAGCGAGGACAGGGGTCGGGCTTTCTTT.

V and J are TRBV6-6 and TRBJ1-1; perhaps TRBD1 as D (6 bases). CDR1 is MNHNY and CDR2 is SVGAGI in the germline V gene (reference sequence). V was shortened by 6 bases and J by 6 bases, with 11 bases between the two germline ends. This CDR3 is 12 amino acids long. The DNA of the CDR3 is TGTGCCAGCAGATTACAGGGACCTGAAGCTTTCTTT. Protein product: CASRLQGPEAFF.

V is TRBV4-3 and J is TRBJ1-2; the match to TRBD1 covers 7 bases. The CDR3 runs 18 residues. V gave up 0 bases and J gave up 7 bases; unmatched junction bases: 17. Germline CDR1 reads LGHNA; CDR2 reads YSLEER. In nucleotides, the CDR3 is TGCGCCAGCAGCCAAGATTCTTTAGGTGACAGGGAGATCTCTGGCTACACCTTC. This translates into CASSQDSLGDREISGYTF.

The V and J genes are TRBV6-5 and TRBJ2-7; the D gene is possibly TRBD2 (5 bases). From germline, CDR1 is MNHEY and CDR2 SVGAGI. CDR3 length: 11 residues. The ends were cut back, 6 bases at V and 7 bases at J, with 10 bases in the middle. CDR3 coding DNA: TGTGCCAGCAGCCAGAGGGAGGAGCAGTACTTC. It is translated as CASSQREEQYF.

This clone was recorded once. The CDR3 is CAWSSRRGTEAFF. The CDR3 nucleotides are TGTGCCTGGAGTTCCAGGAGGGGCACTGAAGCTTTCTTT. V usage is TRBV30 and J usage is TRBJ1-1; maybe TRBD1 (5 bases). The length of the CDR3 is 13 residues. V was cut by 2 bases and J by 4 bases, with 11 bases left in between. Germline V CDR1 and CDR2: GTSNPN, SVGIG (reference sequence).

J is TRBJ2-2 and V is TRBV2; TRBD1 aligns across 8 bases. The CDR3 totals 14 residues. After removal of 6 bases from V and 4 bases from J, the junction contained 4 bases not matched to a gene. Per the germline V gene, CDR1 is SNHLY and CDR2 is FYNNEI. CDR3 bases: TGTGCCAGCAGAAGGACAGGGTCCACCGGGGAGCTGTTTTTT. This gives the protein CASRRTGSTGELFF.

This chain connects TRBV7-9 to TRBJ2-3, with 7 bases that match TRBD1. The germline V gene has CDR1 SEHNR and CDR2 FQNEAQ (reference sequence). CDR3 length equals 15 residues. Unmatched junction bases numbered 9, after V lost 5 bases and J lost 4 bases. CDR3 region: CASSRLQGQADTQYF. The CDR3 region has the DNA TGTGCCAGCAGCCGCTTACAGGGGCAGGCAGATACGCAGTATTTT.

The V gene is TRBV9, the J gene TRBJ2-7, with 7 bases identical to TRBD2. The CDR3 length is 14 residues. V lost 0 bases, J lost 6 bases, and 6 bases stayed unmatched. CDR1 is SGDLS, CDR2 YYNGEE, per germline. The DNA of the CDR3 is TGTGCCAGCAGCGTAGGGGACTACATCGGCGAGCAGTACTTC. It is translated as CASSVGDYIGEQYF. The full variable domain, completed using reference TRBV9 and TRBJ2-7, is DSGVTQTPKHLITATGQRVTLRCSPRSGDLSVYWYQQSLDQGLQFLIQYYNGEERAKGNILERFSAQQFPDLHSELNLSSLELGDSALYFCASSVGDYIGEQYFGPGTRLTVT.

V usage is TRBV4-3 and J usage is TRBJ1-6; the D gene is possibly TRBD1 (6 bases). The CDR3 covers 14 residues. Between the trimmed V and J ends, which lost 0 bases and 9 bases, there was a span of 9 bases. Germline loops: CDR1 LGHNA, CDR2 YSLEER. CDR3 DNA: TGCGCCAGCAGCCAAGACAGGGGAGCTTCACCCCTCCACTTT. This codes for CASSQDRGASPLHF.

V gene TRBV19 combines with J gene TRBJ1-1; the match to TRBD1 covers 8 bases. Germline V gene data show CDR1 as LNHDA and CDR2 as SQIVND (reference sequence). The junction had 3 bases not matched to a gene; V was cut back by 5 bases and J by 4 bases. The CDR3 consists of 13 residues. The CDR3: CASSPDRGTEAFF. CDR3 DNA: TGTGCCAGTAGTCCCGACAGGGGCACTGAAGCTTTCTTT. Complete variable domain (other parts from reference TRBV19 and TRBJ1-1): DGGITQSPKYLFRKEGQNVTLSCEQNLNHDAMYWYRQDPGQGLRLIYYSQIVNDFQKGDIAEGYSVSREKKESFPLTVTSAQKNPTAFYLCASSPDRGTEAFFGQGTRLTVV.

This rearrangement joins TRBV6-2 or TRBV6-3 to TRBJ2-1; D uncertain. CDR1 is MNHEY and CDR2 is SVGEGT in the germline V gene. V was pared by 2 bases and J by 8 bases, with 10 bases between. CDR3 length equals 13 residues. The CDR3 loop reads CASSYVETDEQFF. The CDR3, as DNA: TGTGCCAGCAGTTACGTCGAAACAGATGAGCAGTTCTTC.

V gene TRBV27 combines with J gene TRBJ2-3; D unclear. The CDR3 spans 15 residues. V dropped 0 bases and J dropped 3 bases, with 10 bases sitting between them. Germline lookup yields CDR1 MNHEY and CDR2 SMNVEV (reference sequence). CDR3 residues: CASSLSRLATDTQYF. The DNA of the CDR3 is TGTGCCAGCAGTTTATCCCGGTTAGCTACAGATACGCAGTATTTT.

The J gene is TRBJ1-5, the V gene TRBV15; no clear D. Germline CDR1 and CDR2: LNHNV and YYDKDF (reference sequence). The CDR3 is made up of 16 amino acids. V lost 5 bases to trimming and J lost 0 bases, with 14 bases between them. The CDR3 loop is CATSPRRADSNQPQHF. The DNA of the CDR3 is TGTGCCACCAGCCCACGCCGTGCAGATAGCAATCAGCCCCAGCATTTT.

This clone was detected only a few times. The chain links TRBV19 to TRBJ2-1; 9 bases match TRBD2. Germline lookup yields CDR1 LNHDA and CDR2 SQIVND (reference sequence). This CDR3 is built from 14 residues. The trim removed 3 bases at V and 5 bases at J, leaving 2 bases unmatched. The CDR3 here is CASSMLAGDNEQFF. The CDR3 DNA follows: TGTGCCAGTAGTATGTTAGCGGGAGACAATGAGCAGTTCTTC. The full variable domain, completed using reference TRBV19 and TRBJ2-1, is DGGITQSPKYLFRKEGQNVTLSCEQNLNHDAMYWYRQDPGQGLRLIYYSQIVNDFQKGDIAEGYSVSREKKESFPLTVTSAQKNPTAFYLCASSMLAGDNEQFFGPGTRLTVL.

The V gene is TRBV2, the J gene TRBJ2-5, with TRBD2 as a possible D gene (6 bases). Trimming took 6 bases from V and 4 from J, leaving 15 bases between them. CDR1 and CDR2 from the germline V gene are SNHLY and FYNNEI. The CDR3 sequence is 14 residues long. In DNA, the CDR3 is TGTGCCAGCAGCCCCGGGCGGGGTAGAGAGACCCAGTACTTC. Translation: CASSPGRGRETQYF.

CDR3 DNA sequence: TGTGCCAGCAGCGTTTACGGGGGGACGGGGGAGACCCAGTACTTC. Its translation is CASSVYGGTGETQYF. The chain is built from TRBV9 and TRBJ2-5, with 7 bases aligning to TRBD2. Germline lookup yields CDR1 SGDLS and CDR2 YYNGEE. V was clipped by 2 bases and J by 5 bases; unmatched bases: 9. The CDR3 length is 15 residues.

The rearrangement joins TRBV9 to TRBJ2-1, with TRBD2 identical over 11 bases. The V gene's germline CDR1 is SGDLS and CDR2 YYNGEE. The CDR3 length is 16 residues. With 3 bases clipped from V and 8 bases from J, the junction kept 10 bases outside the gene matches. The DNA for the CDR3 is TGTGCCAGCAGCGCGTCCGGGACTAGCGGTGATTATGAGCAGTTCTTC. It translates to CASSASGTSGDYEQFF.

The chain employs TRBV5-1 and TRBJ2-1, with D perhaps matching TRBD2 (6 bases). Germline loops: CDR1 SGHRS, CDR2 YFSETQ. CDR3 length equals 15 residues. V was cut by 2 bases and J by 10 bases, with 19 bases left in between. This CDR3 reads CASSLPGLSHVEQFF. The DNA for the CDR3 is TGCGCCAGCAGCTTACCGGGACTTTCCCATGTAGAGCAGTTCTTC.

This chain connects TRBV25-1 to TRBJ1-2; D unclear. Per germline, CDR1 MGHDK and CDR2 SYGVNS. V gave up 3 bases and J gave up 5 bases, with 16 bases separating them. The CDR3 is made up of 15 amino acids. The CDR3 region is CASSDPLDTGYGYTF. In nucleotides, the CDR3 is TGTGCCAGCAGTGACCCCCTCGACACGGGGTATGGCTACACCTTC.